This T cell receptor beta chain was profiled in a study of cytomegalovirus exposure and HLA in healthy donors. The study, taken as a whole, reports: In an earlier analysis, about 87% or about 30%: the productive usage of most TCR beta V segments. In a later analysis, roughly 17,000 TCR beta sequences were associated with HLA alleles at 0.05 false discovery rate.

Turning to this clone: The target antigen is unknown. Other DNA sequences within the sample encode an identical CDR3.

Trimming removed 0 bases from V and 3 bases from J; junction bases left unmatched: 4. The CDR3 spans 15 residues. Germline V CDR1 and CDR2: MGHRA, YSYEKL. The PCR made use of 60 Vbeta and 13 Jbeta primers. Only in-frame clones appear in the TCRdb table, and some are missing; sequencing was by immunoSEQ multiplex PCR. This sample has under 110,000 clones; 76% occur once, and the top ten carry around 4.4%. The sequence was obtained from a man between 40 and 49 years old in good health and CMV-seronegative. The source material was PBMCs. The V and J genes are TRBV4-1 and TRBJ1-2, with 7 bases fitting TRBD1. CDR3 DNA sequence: TGCGCCAGCAGCCAAGATAGGGGGCCTGACTATGGCTACACCTTC. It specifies CASSQDRGPDYGYTF.